This T cell receptor beta chain was captured by sequencing in a study of naive and memory T cell subsets. On this clonotype: Its antigen is as yet unknown.

An equimolar mix of two oligonucleotides served as the beta constant-region primer for TRBC1 and TRBC2. Four rounds of PCR amplified the ligated cDNA using nested alpha and beta constant-region primers plus SP2. An oligonucleotide with the SP2 primer and a 12-nucleotide UMI was ligated to the cDNA 3' end. TCRdb fed the UMI-ligation and nested PCR reads into MiXCR, producing one record per CDR3 protein. The sample contains 140,000 to 150,000 distinct CDR3 sequences, approximately 24% of which appear only once. This CDR3 is built from 11 residues. Germline V CDR1 and CDR2: SEHNR, FQNEAQ (reference sequence). The V and J ends lost 5 bases and 12 bases, in that order; junction bases with no gene match: 4. The study, taken as a whole, reports: A few larger clonotypes appeared in naive repertoires, especially CD8, possibly memory cells re-expressing CD45RA.

The TCR sequence derives from a human donor in good health. Source material: naive CD4+ T cells from blood. V gene TRBV7-9 combines with J gene TRBJ2-1, with 7 bases matching TRBD1. In DNA form, the CDR3 reads TGTGCCAGCAGCGTACGGACAGGGCAGTTCTTC. Translation gives CASSVRTGQFF.